This entry features one T cell receptor (beta chain) sequence. The antigen it recognizes is unknown. Base-call qualities are not available, and no considerably larger clone is one nucleotide away. The entry originates in a study of OX40 agonist ivuxolimab in advanced cancers. With respect to the entire study: Ivuxolimab was an agonistic, fully human IgG2 monoclonal antibody directed against OX40 (CD134), a costimulatory receptor. Partial responses occurred in three dose-escalation patients: two with cutaneous melanoma and one with hepatocellular carcinoma. Patients were allowed to have had prior anti-PD-1, anti-PD-L1 or anti-CTLA-4 therapy, and roughly 40% of the dose-escalation patients had previously received checkpoint inhibitors. The purpose of peripheral TCRbeta sequencing was to test whether ivuxolimab changed TCR sequence diversity and led to clonal T-cell expansion. The monotherapy dose-escalation portion (N of about 57 patients) of the phase I ivuxolimab trial is reported in the paper. In the dose-escalation cohort, roughly 82% of patients were male, and the mean age was approximately 60 years with a range of roughly 20 to 79. Intravenous ivuxolimab was administered to patients every 2 weeks at six dose levels: 0.01, 0.1, 0.3, 1.5, 3 and 10 mg/kg. Of the 50 to 55 patients in dose escalation, some 20 had hepatocellular carcinoma, some 15 had melanoma, 9 had renal cell carcinoma and 9 had head and neck cancer. Study-wide findings and limitations: After ivuxolimab, CD8+ T cells had more expanded clones than CD4+ T cells on average. Partial responders in the 0.1-3.0 mg/kg groups had among the lowest normalized peripheral clonal expansion, especially among CD8+ T cells. Low levels of normalized T-cell clonal expansion were also seen in some patients who did not respond. At doses of 0.1 to 3.0 mg/kg, clonal expansion of both CD4+ and CD8+ T cells in blood was seen between baseline and week 6. Antigen specificity was not determined for the clonally expanded peripheral T cells.

The trial excluded patients who had a history of autoimmune disease or were on systemic immunosuppression. Peripheral blood for TCR sequencing was collected from all dose cohorts at baseline, on cycle 4 day 1, and on cycle 7 day 1. Samples were obtained from an open-label, multicenter, first-in-human phase I dose-escalation trial of ivuxolimab. Adults with locally advanced or metastatic melanoma, renal cell, hepatocellular, or head and neck squamous cell carcinoma were enrolled in the trial. Before TCR sequencing, CD4+ and CD8+ T cells were separately sorted from peripheral blood. Including cysteine and phenylalanine, the CDR3 has 14 amino acids. Just the 42-base CDR3 DNA is kept, in frame starting at base 1. As encoded in the germline V gene (reference sequence), CDR1 is MNHNY while CDR2 is SVGAGI. The germline ends are 14 bases apart after V is trimmed by 2 bases and J by 6 bases. Genomic DNA was extracted from sorted cells for sequencing of the TCRbeta CDR3 region. TCRbeta CDR3 regions were sequenced using the immunoSEQ Assay. Sourced from immuneACCESS, this table was stored by TCRdb with only in-frame sequences that have V and J called. A share of the clones is absent; for the studies checked, an unresolved V gene accounts for under half, and the remainder has no known explanation. In all, the sample holds around 62,000 clones, and around nine tenths of those were seen once. The top ten clones comprise around 1% of the sample.

This receptor chain uses TRBV6-6 and TRBJ2-7; the D gene is perhaps TRBD1 or TRBD2, as each covers 5 bases. This material consisted of CD4+ or CD8+ T cells sorted from blood, taken in a trial of the OX40 agonist ivuxolimab. The source of this sequence is an adult with an advanced solid tumor such as melanoma, head and neck, liver or kidney cancer. The nucleotide sequence is TGTGCCAGCAGTTACCCCAGCCCTGGGGGCGAGCAGTACTTC. This is translated as CASSYPSPGGEQYF.